The rows below give T cell receptor beta chains drawn from one sample of a study of cytomegalovirus exposure and HLA in healthy donors. The data were produced by immunoSEQ multiplex PCR, yet TCRdb's version contains in-frame clones alone and is incomplete. The sample shows more than 95,000 clones, 70% to 85% of them seen only once. The sample was PBMCs. Receptor source: a woman in her thirties or forties in good health and CMV-seropositive. Each CDR3 is given with its conserved first and last residue. The D gene is left open where the match is weak. Clone size is not always given. Where it is, it says once, few, many or a class for expanded clones.

len: 15; v_gene: TRBV10-1; d_gene: TRBD2; j_gene: TRBJ2-3; abundance: .; CDR3aa: CASSELAGVGDTQYF; CDR3nt: TGCGCCAGCAGTGAACTAGCGGGAGTCGGAGATACGCAGTATTTT
len: 13; v_gene: TRBV11-3; d_gene: .; j_gene: TRBJ1-1; abundance: .; CDR3aa: CASSPRDGTEAFF; CDR3nt: TGTGCCAGCAGCCCCAGGGATGGGACTGAAGCTTTCTTT
len: 14; v_gene: TRBV28; d_gene: .; j_gene: TRBJ2-7; abundance: .; CDR3aa: CASRRDQGKYEQYF; CDR3nt: TGTGCCAGCAGACGTGATCAGGGCAAGTACGAGCAGTACTTC
len: 11; v_gene: TRBV6-6; d_gene: .; j_gene: TRBJ2-1; abundance: .; CDR3aa: CASSSPNEQFF; CDR3nt: TGTGCCAGCAGTTCCCCGAATGAGCAGTTCTTC
len: 17; v_gene: TRBV7-2; d_gene: TRBD2; j_gene: TRBJ2-1; abundance: .; CDR3aa: CASSLMGSGGSYNEQFF; CDR3nt: TGTGCCAGCAGCTTAATGGGTAGCGGGGGCTCCTACAATGAGCAGTTCTTC
len: 16; v_gene: TRBV5-4; d_gene: TRBD2; j_gene: TRBJ2-7; abundance: .; CDR3aa: CASGELAAQSAYEQYF; CDR3nt: TGTGCCAGCGGGGAACTAGCGGCTCAGTCCGCCTACGAGCAGTACTTC
len: 14; v_gene: TRBV21-1; d_gene: .; j_gene: TRBJ2-3; abundance: .; CDR3aa: CASSKYGAADTQYF; CDR3nt: TGTGCCAGCAGCAAATATGGGGCCGCAGATACGCAGTATTTT
len: 15; v_gene: TRBV7-7; d_gene: .; j_gene: TRBJ2-2; abundance: .; CDR3aa: CASSSGQLLTGELFF; CDR3nt: TGTGCTAGCAGCTCTGGACAGCTACTCACCGGGGAGCTGTTTTTT
len: 18; v_gene: TRBV13; d_gene: TRBD2; j_gene: TRBJ2-5; abundance: .; CDR3aa: CASSLSGLAGRRQETQYF; CDR3nt: TGTGCCAGCAGCCTCTCGGGACTAGCGGGGAGGAGGCAAGAGACCCAGTACTTC
len: 14; v_gene: TRBV25-1; d_gene: TRBD1; j_gene: TRBJ2-2; abundance: .; CDR3aa: CASKGTGAGGELFF; CDR3nt: TGTGCCAGCAAGGGGACAGGGGCGGGCGGGGAGCTGTTTTTT
len: 13; v_gene: TRBV2; d_gene: .; j_gene: TRBJ1-5; abundance: .; CDR3aa: CASRDREGQPQHF; CDR3nt: TGTGCCAGCAGGGATAGGGAGGGACAGCCCCAGCATTTT
len: 14; v_gene: TRBV11-1; d_gene: .; j_gene: TRBJ2-7; abundance: .; CDR3aa: CASSLAGGAYEQYF; CDR3nt: TGTGCCAGCAGCTTAGCAGGGGGGGCCTACGAGCAGTACTTC
len: 14; v_gene: TRBV5-6; d_gene: TRBD1; j_gene: TRBJ2-7; abundance: .; CDR3aa: CASSYDRGPYEQYF; CDR3nt: TGTGCCAGCAGCTATGACAGGGGGCCCTACGAGCAGTACTTC
len: 14; v_gene: TRBV7-2; d_gene: TRBD2; j_gene: TRBJ2-7; abundance: .; CDR3aa: CASSLSGREREQYF; CDR3nt: TGTGCCAGCAGCCTTAGCGGGAGGGAGAGGGAGCAGTACTTC
len: 18; v_gene: TRBV30; d_gene: .; j_gene: TRBJ1-1; abundance: .; CDR3aa: CAWILQTGWYVVATEAFF; CDR3nt: TGTGCCTGGATTCTCCAGACAGGTTGGTATGTGGTAGCCACTGAAGCTTTCTTT
len: 16; v_gene: TRBV9; d_gene: .; j_gene: TRBJ2-1; abundance: .; CDR3aa: CASSVERGIGYNEQFF; CDR3nt: TGTGCCAGCAGCGTAGAGAGGGGGATTGGGTACAATGAGCAGTTCTTC
len: 15; v_gene: TRBV4-1; d_gene: TRBD1; j_gene: TRBJ1-4; abundance: .; CDR3aa: CASRPTQGGGEKLFF; CDR3nt: TGCGCCAGCAGACCGACACAGGGGGGCGGTGAAAAACTGTTTTTT
len: 16; v_gene: TRBV7-9; d_gene: TRBD1; j_gene: TRBJ1-4; abundance: .; CDR3aa: CASSPTGKGLNEKLFF; CDR3nt: TGTGCCAGCAGCCCGACAGGGAAGGGCCTTAATGAAAAACTGTTTTTT
len: 15; v_gene: TRBV19; d_gene: .; j_gene: TRBJ1-5; abundance: .; CDR3aa: CASTPGRAGNQPQHF; CDR3nt: TGTGCCAGTACCCCAGGGAGGGCAGGGAATCAGCCCCAGCATTTT
len: 15; v_gene: TRBV30; d_gene: TRBD1; j_gene: TRBJ1-5; abundance: .; CDR3aa: CACGGQGKSNQPQHF; CDR3nt: TGTGCCTGTGGCGGACAGGGTAAAAGCAATCAGCCCCAGCATTTT
len: 13; v_gene: TRBV30; d_gene: .; j_gene: TRBJ2-5; abundance: once; CDR3aa: CAGTAGFGETQYF; CDR3nt: TGTGCCGGGACTGCAGGGTTTGGGGAGACCCAGTACTTC
len: 14; v_gene: TRBV19; d_gene: .; j_gene: TRBJ1-5; abundance: .; CDR3aa: CASSTDSPTRPQHF; CDR3nt: TGTGCCAGTAGTACGGACAGTCCGACCCGGCCCCAGCATTTT
len: 15; v_gene: TRBV7-9; d_gene: TRBD2; j_gene: TRBJ2-1; abundance: .; CDR3aa: CASSLVPSGDNEQFF; CDR3nt: TGTGCCAGCAGCTTAGTACCTAGCGGGGACAATGAGCAGTTCTTC